This T cell receptor (beta chain) appears in the sequencing data of a study of beta chain features in type 1 diabetes. Findings and caveats of the study: Researchers report that Type 1 diabetes patients had moderately but significantly shorter TCRB CDR3s across all four CD4+ subsets. Among type 1 diabetes patients, VDJ junctions had fewer insertions and more deletions.

The ends were cut back, 1 base at V and 9 bases at J, with 7 bases in the middle. The CDR3 loop spans 11 amino acids. Germline V lookup: CDR1 DFQATT, CDR2 SNEGSKA (reference sequence). As every portion of the isolated RNA was reverse transcribed, the sequencing read expressed TCRB transcripts. Only in-frame clones appear in the TCRdb table, and some are missing; sequencing was by immunoSEQ multiplex PCR. This sample carries some 700,000 clones, 13% of them seen once, and the ten largest clones take 0.02% to 0.025%. This clone has just a few counts. Its antigen is as yet unknown. The rearrangement links TRBV20-1 to TRBJ2-1; D is unclear. The sample taken for sequencing was naive CD4+ T cells from blood. This clonotype was obtained from a man between 18 and 35 years old with type 1 diabetes. CDR3 DNA: TGCAGTGCTAGAGGAGAGGCTGAGCAGTTCTTC. It translates to CSARGEAEQFF.